The 14 T cell receptor beta chains presented below share a single source sample, sequenced in a study of T cell responses to AZD1222 COVID-19 vaccine. Sequenced by immunoSEQ multiplex PCR; TCRdb stores in-frame clones only, minus some. The sample includes around 270,000 clones, about 94% of them seen just once. This sample comprised peripheral blood, obtained 28 days after the second AZD1222 dose. These receptors all stem from an adult who received the AZD1222 COVID-19 vaccine.

In this sample, this clone turned up once. The chain has TRBV6-5 and TRBJ2-2, with a weak D call TRBD2 (6 bases). The CDR3 spans 14 residues. Germline lookup yields CDR1 MNHEY and CDR2 SVGAGI. Trimming took off 2 bases at V and 3 bases at J, with 7 bases between the two ends. The CDR3 coding sequence is TGTGCCAGCAGTTACAGGGAGGACACCGGGGAGCTGTTTTTT. Residues: CASSYREDTGELFF.

The DNA of the CDR3 is TGTGCCAGCAGTGAACTAGTGGGGTCCGCTAACTATGGCTACACCTTC. Translated, it gives CASSELVGSANYGYTF. The chain has TRBV6-1 and TRBJ1-2; no reliable D call. V lost 2 bases, J lost 0 bases, and 13 bases lay in between. CDR3 length: 16 residues. Germline-derived CDR1 and CDR2 are MNHNS and SASEGT.

V and J are TRBV24-1 and TRBJ2-2, with D perhaps TRBD2 (5 bases). Trimming removed 9 bases from V and 5 bases from J, with 18 bases in between. From germline, CDR1 is KGHDR and CDR2 SFDVKD. The CDR3 loop spans 15 amino acids. CDR3 in DNA: TGTGCCACCGGGCAAAACGGGATCTCAACCGGGGAGCTGTTTTTT. Its translation is CATGQNGISTGELFF.

CDR3: CASSLLGATRYEQYF. For the CDR3, the DNA is TGTGCCAGCAGTTTATTGGGTGCGACTCGCTACGAGCAGTACTTC. This chain connects TRBV28 to TRBJ2-7, with no clear D. V lost 1 base and J lost 3, with 13 bases in between. The CDR3 has 15 residues. Germline CDR1 and CDR2: MDHEN and SYDVKM. Full variable domain (remainder filled in from reference TRBV28 and TRBJ2-7): DVKVTQSSRYLVKRTGEKVFLECVQDMDHENMFWYRQDPGLGLRLIYFSYDVKMKEKGDIPEGYSVSREKKERFSLILESASTNQTSMYLCASSLLGATRYEQYFGPGTRLTVT.

V gene TRBV15 combines with J gene TRBJ1-1; D is perhaps TRBD1 (5 bases). V was pared by 1 base and J by 1 base, with 10 bases between. The germline CDR1 and CDR2 sequences are LNHNV and YYDKDF (reference sequence). CDR3 length: 15 residues. CDR3 amino acids: CATSRGGASNTEAFF. The DNA for the CDR3 is TGTGCCACCAGCAGAGGAGGGGCTTCGAACACTGAAGCTTTCTTT.

V and J are TRBV10-1 and TRBJ1-2; D unresolved. With 7 bases removed from V and 6 bases from J, the gap between germline ends came to 15 bases. Germline V CDR1 and CDR2: WNHNN, SYGVQD (reference sequence). The CDR3 is 13 residues long. The CDR3 DNA follows: TGCGCCAGCACCCACGGCCGGGGAGATGGCTACACCTTC. Its translation is CASTHGRGDGYTF.

The genes are TRBV9 and TRBJ1-3, with D unresolved. V lost 0 bases to trimming and J lost 0 bases, with 7 bases between them. The germline CDR1 and CDR2 sequences are SGDLS and YYNGEE. This CDR3 has 15 amino acids. The CDR3 region has the DNA TGTGCCAGCAGCGTAGCTCCGGACTCTGGAAACACCATATATTTT. Encoded protein: CASSVAPDSGNTIYF.

The rearrangement uses TRBV27 and TRBJ1-1; 9 bases fit TRBD1. The CDR3 spans 16 residues. With 6 bases clipped from V and 5 bases from J, the junction kept 13 bases outside the gene matches. The V gene's germline CDR1 is MNHEY and CDR2 SMNVEV (reference sequence). The CDR3 protein is CASRRSQGALATEAFF. The CDR3 DNA reads TGTGCCAGCAGACGCTCACAGGGGGCCTTGGCAACTGAAGCTTTCTTT.

V and J are TRBV15 and TRBJ1-2, with D possibly TRBD1 on 5 matching bases. V dropped 0 bases and J dropped 5 bases, with 13 bases sitting between them. Germline V gives CDR1 LNHNV, CDR2 YYDKDF (reference sequence). There are 15 residues in the CDR3. CDR3 residues: CATSREGAETYGYTF. CDR3 sequence (DNA): TGTGCCACCAGCAGAGAAGGGGCGGAAACGTATGGCTACACCTTC.

The chain links TRBV28 to TRBJ1-2; 8 bases map to TRBD1. CDR3 size: 15 residues. Unmatched junction bases numbered 9, after V lost 5 bases and J lost 4 bases. Germline CDR1 is MDHEN and CDR2 is SYDVKM. CDR3 DNA: TGTGCCAGCAGTGGAGCAGGACAGGGCGGCTATGGCTACACCTTC. Its protein is CASSGAGQGGYGYTF.

This chain connects TRBV25-1 to TRBJ1-4, with 8 bases aligning to TRBD1. Germline CDR1 MGHDK, CDR2 SYGVNS. The length of the CDR3 is 15 residues. J lost 7 bases, V lost 3 bases, and 7 bases had no gene match. CDR3 loop: CASSEGTGKGEKLFF. For the CDR3, the DNA is TGTGCCAGCAGTGAGGGGACAGGTAAAGGTGAAAAACTGTTTTTT.

The rearrangement joins TRBV28 to TRBJ2-7; the match to TRBD2 covers 10 bases. Germline loops: CDR1 MDHEN, CDR2 SYDVKM. V shed 6 bases and J 2 bases; nucleotides not matched to a gene: 4. CDR3 size: 14 residues. The CDR3 sequence: CASRLAGNTYEQYF. The CDR3 DNA is TGTGCCAGCAGACTAGCGGGGAATACCTACGAGCAGTACTTC.

The chain uses TRBV11-3 and TRBJ1-1; D call uncertain. V lost 1 base and J 6 bases, leaving 12 bases between the germline ends. CDR3 length: 14 residues. Germline CDR1 and CDR2: SGHNT and YENEEA. Here the CDR3 reads CASSLGSRLAEAFF. In nucleotides, the CDR3 is TGTGCCAGCAGCTTAGGCTCGCGGCTCGCTGAAGCTTTCTTT.

V gene TRBV6-5 combines with J gene TRBJ1-1, with D unclear. Trimming removed 7 bases from V and 6 bases from J, with 9 bases in between. CDR1 is MNHEY, CDR2 SVGAGI, per germline. The CDR3 runs 11 residues. The CDR3 is CASNLHAEAFF. DNA of the CDR3: TGTGCCAGCAACCTTCATGCTGAAGCTTTCTTT.